The following is a T cell receptor beta chain sequence with its context. The sample comes from a study of blood T cell repertoires in COVID-19. On the study more broadly: Nucleic acid was either cDNA or gDNA, and it came from T cells, B-cell-depleted T cells, or PBMCs.

Germline CDR1 and CDR2: KGHSH and LQKENI. This CDR3 has 16 residues. The V and J ends lost 2 bases and 0 bases, in that order; junction bases with no gene match: 4. In the original processing: Counts of nucleated cells, estimated from reference gene primer amplification, were obtained. The table came from immunoSEQ multiplex PCR; TCRdb's copy has only in-frame clones and leaves some out. The V and J calls and clone size were taken over from that table, and D and trimming were inferred from the DNA. The sample has roughly 220,000 clones; 65% to 85% are singletons. Input material: peripheral blood. The source of this sequence is a woman in her thirties who had recovered from COVID-19. The rearrangement joins TRBV18 to TRBJ1-3; 7 bases fit TRBD1. CDR3 protein: CASSPGTVNSGNTIYF. The CDR3 DNA reads as TGTGCCAGCTCACCAGGGACAGTCAACTCTGGAAACACCATATATTTT. Full variable domain (missing parts from reference TRBV18 and TRBJ1-3): NAGVMQNPRHLVRRRGQEARLRCSPMKGHSHVYWYRQLPEEGLKFMVYLQKENIIDESGMPKERFSAEFPKEGPSILRIQQVVRGDSAAYFCASSPGTVNSGNTIYFGEGSWLTVV.